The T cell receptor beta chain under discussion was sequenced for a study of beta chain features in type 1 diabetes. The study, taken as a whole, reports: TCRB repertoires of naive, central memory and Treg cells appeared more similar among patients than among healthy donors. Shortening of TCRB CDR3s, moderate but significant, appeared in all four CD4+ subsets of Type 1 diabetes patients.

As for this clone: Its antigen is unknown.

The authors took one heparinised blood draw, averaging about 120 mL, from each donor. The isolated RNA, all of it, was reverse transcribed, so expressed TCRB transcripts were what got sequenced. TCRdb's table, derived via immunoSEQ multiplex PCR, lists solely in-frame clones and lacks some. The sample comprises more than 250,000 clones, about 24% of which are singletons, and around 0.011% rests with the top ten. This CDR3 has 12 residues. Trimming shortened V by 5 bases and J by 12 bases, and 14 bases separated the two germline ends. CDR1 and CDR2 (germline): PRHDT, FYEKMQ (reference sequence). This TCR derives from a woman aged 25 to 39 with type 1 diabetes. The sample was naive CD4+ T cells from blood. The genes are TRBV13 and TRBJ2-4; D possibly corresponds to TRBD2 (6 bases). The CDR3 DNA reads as TGTGCCAGCAGCCCCGTGGGGGGTGGTCAGTACTTC. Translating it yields CASSPVGGGQYF. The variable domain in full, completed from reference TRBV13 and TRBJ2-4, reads AAGVIQSPRHLIKEKRETATLKCYPIPRHDTVYWYQQGPGQDPQFLISFYEKMQSDKGSIPDRFSAQQFSDYHSELNMSSLELGDSALYFCASSPVGGGQYFGAGTRLSVL.